What follows are 10 T cell receptor beta chains derived from one specimen sequenced in a study of cytomegalovirus exposure and HLA in healthy donors. The study ran its PCR with 60 Vbeta and 13 Jbeta primers. The repertoire was sequenced with immunoSEQ multiplex PCR; TCRdb's copy has only in-frame clones and lacks some. In the table there are tens of thousands of clones, approximately 71% of which are singletons. The specimen sequenced was PBMCs. The source of these receptors is a man aged 35 to 55 in good health and CMV-seronegative.

The rearrangement uses TRBV6-1 and TRBJ2-6; maybe TRBD1 (6 bases). The ends were cut back, 4 bases at V and 0 bases at J, with 13 bases in the middle. Per germline, CDR1 MNHNS and CDR2 SASEGT. The CDR3 consists of 17 residues. In DNA, the CDR3 is TGTGCCAGCAGTGTGGGACAAATTCCCTCTGGGGCCAACGTCCTGACTTTC. The encoded protein is CASSVGQIPSGANVLTF.

This clone is a singleton in its sample. The chain has TRBV19 and TRBJ2-1, with D tentatively TRBD2 (6 bases). There are 13 residues in the CDR3. V lost 2 bases and J lost 10, with 12 bases in between. Germline CDR1 is LNHDA and CDR2 is SQIVND (reference sequence). The CDR3 nucleotides are TGTGCCAGTAGTATATCCGCGGGGAGGGAGCAGTTCTTC. It yields the protein CASSISAGREQFF.

The rearrangement links TRBV5-1 to TRBJ2-1; D is possibly TRBD2 (5 bases). The V and J ends lost 9 bases and 7 bases respectively, with 20 bases between them. The CDR3 totals 14 residues. The germline V gene has CDR1 SGHRS and CDR2 YFSETQ. CDR3 protein: CATRTEVAMNEQFF. The DNA for the CDR3 is TGCGCCACCCGAACCGAGGTAGCGATGAATGAGCAGTTCTTC.

The rearrangement joins TRBV29-1 to TRBJ1-3; 7 bases fit TRBD1. The length of the CDR3 is 15 residues. V dropped 3 bases and J dropped 0; count of bases not matched to a gene: 5. Germline loops: CDR1 SQVTM, CDR2 ANQGSEA. CDR3 coding DNA: TGCAGCGTTGAGGACAGGAAGAGCTCTGGAAACACCATATATTTT. Protein product: CSVEDRKSSGNTIYF.

The V and J genes are TRBV5-4 and TRBJ2-1; maybe TRBD2 (5 bases). Germline CDR1 SGHNT, CDR2 YYREEE (reference sequence). V was clipped by 4 bases and J by 8 bases, with 13 bases between them. The CDR3 loop spans 13 amino acids. The CDR3 loop is CASSPIGRDEQFF. In DNA, the CDR3 is TGTGCCAGCAGCCCCATTGGGCGGGATGAGCAGTTCTTC.

V and J are TRBV9 and TRBJ2-7, with a weak D call TRBD2 (5 bases). Germline V gene data show CDR1 as SGDLS and CDR2 as YYNGEE. Trimming took 1 base from V and 7 from J, leaving 15 bases between them. This CDR3 is 14 amino acids long. The chain's CDR3 is CASSVTGRTGEQYF. The CDR3 DNA reads TGTGCCAGCAGCGTAACGGGCCGAACGGGGGAGCAGTACTTC.

The chain combines TRBV4-1 with TRBJ1-5; D gene ambiguous. The germline V gene has CDR1 MGHRA and CDR2 YSYEKL. V was cut by 7 bases and J by 0 bases, with 25 bases left in between. The CDR3 is 19 residues long. The CDR3 reads CASTHRDTKGANSNQPQHF. CDR3 DNA sequence: TGCGCCAGCACCCACCGGGATACCAAGGGAGCTAATAGCAATCAGCCCCAGCATTTT.

This sequence joins TRBV6-5 and TRBJ1-4; maybe TRBD1 (6 bases). The V and J ends lost 2 bases and 0 bases respectively, with 10 bases between them. CDR3 length: 16 amino acids. Germline values: CDR1 MNHEY, CDR2 SVGAGI. The CDR3 loop reads CASSYIRTATNEKLFF. The CDR3 nucleotides read TGTGCCAGCAGTTACATCCGGACAGCAACTAATGAAAAACTGTTTTTT.

The J gene is TRBJ2-7, the V gene TRBV19; TRBD1 might be the D (5 bases). Germline V gene data show CDR1 as LNHDA and CDR2 as SQIVND (reference sequence). The CDR3 extends over 13 amino acids. Between the trimmed V and J ends, which lost 0 bases and 3 bases, there was a span of 6 bases. The CDR3 loop reads CASSIDRDYEQYF. The CDR3 DNA follows: TGTGCCAGTAGTATAGACAGGGACTACGAGCAGTACTTC.

Comments on this clone: This sample also contains other DNA sequences that code for the same CDR3. This sequence joins TRBV28 and TRBJ1-5, with D tentatively TRBD1 (6 bases). The CDR3 sequence is 13 residues long. V lost 6 bases and J lost 2, with 8 bases in between. CDR1 is MDHEN, CDR2 SYDVKM, per germline. CDR3: CASSWTGNQPQHF. Written as DNA, the CDR3 is TGTGCCAGCAGCTGGACAGGCAATCAGCCCCAGCATTTT.